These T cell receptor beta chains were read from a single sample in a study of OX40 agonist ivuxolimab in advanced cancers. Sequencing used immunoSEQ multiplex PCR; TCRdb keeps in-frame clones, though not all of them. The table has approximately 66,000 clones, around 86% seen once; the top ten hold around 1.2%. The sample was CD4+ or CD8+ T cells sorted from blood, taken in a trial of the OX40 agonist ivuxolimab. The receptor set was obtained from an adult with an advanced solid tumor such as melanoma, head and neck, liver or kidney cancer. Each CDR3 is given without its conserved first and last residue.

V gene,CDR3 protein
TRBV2,ASSQSGNPGNTIY
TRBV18,ASSTSNYEQY
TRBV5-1,ASSLEAGYNSPLH
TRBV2,ASTHERGETDTQY
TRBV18,ASSPQVGDYGHT
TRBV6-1,ASSEAREYEKLF
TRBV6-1,ASSGPGMGTGGNSPLH
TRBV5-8,ASSLPPSGHEQY
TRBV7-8,ASSLRVAGVPTDTQY
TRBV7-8,ASSRGDGGYSPLH